This is a list of T cell receptor beta chains from one sample in a study of T cells in Graves' hyperthyroidism and ophthalmopathy. TCRdb redid the calling of the multiplex PCR reads with MiXCR, one entry per CDR3 protein. The repertoire includes more than 600,000 distinct CDR3 sequences, roughly 17% of them detected once, and around 8% sits in the top ten. Sequencing input: blood. All receptors derive from a man aged 18 to 35 with Graves' hyperthyroidism. Both conserved end residues are part of each CDR3. The D gene is left open where the match is weak. Not every row has a clone size; where given, it reads once, few, many or a size class.

j_call d_call clone_size v_call cdr3_nt cdr3_aa
TRBJ2-3 TRBD1 many TRBV18 TGTGCCAGCTCACGGACAGGGTCAAGCACAGATACGCAGTATTTT CASSRTGSSTDTQYF
TRBJ2-1 TRBD2 many TRBV20-1 TGCAGTGCTAGGGGGCCGACTAGCGGGAGCGTGAATGAGCAGTTCTTC CSARGPTSGSVNEQFF
TRBJ1-1 NA many TRBV2 TGTGCCAGCATGTCCCTGAGTGTGAACACTGAAGCTTTCTTT CASMSLSVNTEAFF
TRBJ1-1 NA many TRBV2 TGTGCCAGCAGTGACAACGCCAGGGGAACTGAAGCTTTCTTT CASSDNARGTEAFF
TRBJ2-7 NA many TRBV28 TGTGCCAGCAGGCTAAGGGAGAGCTCCTACGAGCAGTACTTC CASRLRESSYEQYF
TRBJ2-7 NA many TRBV4-1 TGCGCCAGCAGCCAAGTTGGAGGGGGGCAGTACTTC CASSQVGGGQYF
TRBJ1-2 NA many TRBV27 TGTGCCAGCAGTTTAAGATTCGGCAGGGGCTATGGCTACACCTTC CASSLRFGRGYGYTF
TRBJ1-3 NA NA TRBV5-1 TGCGCCAGCAGCTTGGTGCCCGGTGGACCTGGAAACACCATATATTTT CASSLVPGGPGNTIYF
TRBJ2-5 TRBD2 NA TRBV7-9 TGTGCCAGCAGCTTAACTAGCGGGACCCAAGAGACCCAGTACTTC CASSLTSGTQETQYF
TRBJ2-1 NA NA TRBV6-2/TRBV6-3 TGTGCCAGCAGTTATTTGGAAGGAGGGACTGAGCAGTTCTTC CASSYLEGGTEQFF
TRBJ2-1 NA many TRBV20-1 TGCAGTGCTTCTCAGATACTAGGGACCGTGGACAATGAGCAGTTCTTC CSASQILGTVDNEQFF